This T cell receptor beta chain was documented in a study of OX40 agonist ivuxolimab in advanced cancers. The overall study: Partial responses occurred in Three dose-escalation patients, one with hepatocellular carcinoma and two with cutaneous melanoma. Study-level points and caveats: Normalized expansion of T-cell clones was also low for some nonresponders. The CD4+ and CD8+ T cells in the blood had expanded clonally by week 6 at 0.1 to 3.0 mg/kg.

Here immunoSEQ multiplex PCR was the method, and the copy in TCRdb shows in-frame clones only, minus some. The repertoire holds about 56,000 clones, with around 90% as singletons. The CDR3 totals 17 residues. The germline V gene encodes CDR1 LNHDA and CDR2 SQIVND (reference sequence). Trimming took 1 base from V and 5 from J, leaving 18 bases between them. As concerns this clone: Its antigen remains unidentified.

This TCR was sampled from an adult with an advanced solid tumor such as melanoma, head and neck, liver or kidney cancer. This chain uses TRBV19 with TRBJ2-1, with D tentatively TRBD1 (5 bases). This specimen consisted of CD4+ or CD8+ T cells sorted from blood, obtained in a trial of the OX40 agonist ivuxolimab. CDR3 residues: CASSIVGRVALNNEQFF. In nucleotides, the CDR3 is TGTGCCAGTAGTATAGTGGGCAGGGTGGCCTTAAACAATGAGCAGTTCTTC.